The 12 T cell receptor beta chains listed next were all sequenced from one sample in a study of OX40 agonist ivuxolimab in advanced cancers. The table came from immunoSEQ multiplex PCR; TCRdb's copy has only in-frame clones and leaves some out. The sample includes around 60,000 clones, about 88% of them seen just once. The sample was CD4+ or CD8+ T cells sorted from blood, taken in a trial of the OX40 agonist ivuxolimab. All receptors derive from an adult with an advanced solid tumor such as melanoma, head and neck, liver or kidney cancer.

This chain links TRBV9 with TRBJ1-1; TRBD1 is a possible D gene (6 bases). The CDR3 is made up of 15 amino acids. Trimming cost V 0 bases and J 4 bases, with 13 bases left between them. Germline V gives CDR1 SGDLS, CDR2 YYNGEE. CDR3: CASSVGDAQGTEAFF. Written as DNA, the CDR3 is TGTGCCAGCAGCGTAGGGGACGCACAGGGCACTGAAGCTTTCTTT.

The rearrangement joins TRBV7-9 to TRBJ2-1; 8 bases map to TRBD2. CDR1 is SEHNR and CDR2 is FQNEAQ in the germline V gene (reference sequence). The V gene end was trimmed by 3 bases and the J gene end by 5 bases; junction bases not matched to a gene: 12. CDR3 length equals 17 residues. CDR3 residues: CASSLGGRPGGDNEQFF. CDR3 nucleotide sequence: TGTGCCAGCAGCTTGGGCGGGAGGCCGGGAGGTGACAATGAGCAGTTCTTC.

The chain links TRBV2 to TRBJ1-1, with 10 nucleotides matching TRBD1. With V trimmed by 6 bases and J by 4 bases, 2 bases remained unmatched. Germline lookup yields CDR1 SNHLY and CDR2 FYNNEI. This CDR3 contains 13 residues. CDR3 DNA sequence: TGTGCCAGCAGAAGGACAGGGGGCACTGAAGCTTTCTTT. Translation: CASRRTGGTEAFF. Variable domain in full (rest from reference TRBV2 and TRBJ1-1): EPEVTQTPSHQVTQMGQEVILRCVPISNHLYFYWYRQILGQKVEFLVSFYNNEISEKSEIFDDQFSVERPDGSNFTLKIRSTKLEDSAMYFCASRRTGGTEAFFGQGTRLTVV.

The chain recombines TRBV5-8 with TRBJ2-5; 8 nucleotides align to TRBD1. The V and J ends lost 0 bases and 3 bases, in that order; junction bases with no gene match: 4. CDR3 size: 15 residues. Germline V gene data show CDR1 as SGHTS and CDR2 as YDEGEE. CDR3 bases: TGTGCCAGCAGCTTGGGGACAGGGACCGAAGAGACCCAGTACTTC. Its protein is CASSLGTGTEETQYF.

The V gene is TRBV5-6, the J gene TRBJ2-1; TRBD2 is a possible D gene (6 bases). CDR3 size: 16 residues. V shed 4 bases and J shed 5 bases, with 19 bases lying between them. Germline values: CDR1 SGHDT, CDR2 YYEEEE. The chain's CDR3 is CASSTRWAGLNNEQFF. CDR3 in DNA: TGTGCCAGCAGCACCAGGTGGGCGGGACTCAACAATGAGCAGTTCTTC. The whole variable domain, filled in from reference TRBV5-6 and TRBJ2-1, reads DAGVTQSPTHLIKTRGQQVTLRCSPKSGHDTVSWYQQALGQGPQFIFQYYEEEERQRGNFPDRFSGHQFPNYSSELNVNALLLGDSALYLCASSTRWAGLNNEQFFGPGTRLTVL.

The chain is built from TRBV11-2 and TRBJ1-2, with 9 nucleotides matching TRBD1. Germline V gene sequence: CDR1 SGHAT, CDR2 FQNNGV. The CDR3 has 15 residues. Unmatched junction bases numbered 3, after V lost 0 bases and J lost 4 bases. CDR3 in DNA: TGTGCCAGCAGCTTAGAGGGGACAGGGCTCTATGGCTACACCTTC. Its protein is CASSLEGTGLYGYTF.

The chain joins TRBV19 to TRBJ1-1, with 8 nucleotides matching TRBD1. J gave up 4 bases and V 3 bases, and 4 bases lay outside the gene matches. CDR1 and CDR2 from the germline V gene are LNHDA and SQIVND (reference sequence). CDR3 size: 14 residues. In DNA, the CDR3 is TGTGCCAGTAGTATGAGGACAGGGTCCACTGAAGCTTTCTTT. Its translation is CASSMRTGSTEAFF.

The V call is TRBV28, the J call TRBJ1-2, with D unresolved. The CDR3 contains 13 residues. V was cut by 6 bases and J by 3 bases, with 11 bases left in between. Germline V gives CDR1 MDHEN, CDR2 SYDVKM. The CDR3 reads CASREPFYYGYTF. Here the CDR3 DNA reads TGTGCCAGCAGGGAACCATTCTACTATGGCTACACCTTC.

CDR3 bases: TGTGCCAGCAGCTCCCAGCCGGGTTCCTACGAGCAGTACTTC. Residues: CASSSQPGSYEQYF. This chain connects TRBV6-5 to TRBJ2-7; D is unresolved. V was clipped by 6 bases and J by 1 base, with 13 bases between them. CDR1 MNHEY and CDR2 SVGAGI come from the germline V gene. The CDR3 covers 14 residues.

The chain recombines TRBV7-9 with TRBJ2-1, with D maybe TRBD1 (5 bases). The CDR3 runs 15 residues. Per germline, CDR1 SEHNR and CDR2 FQNEAQ (reference sequence). Trimming cost V 3 bases and J 1 base, with 10 bases left between them. The CDR3: CASSFDSLSYNEQFF. Here the CDR3 DNA reads TGTGCCAGCAGCTTTGACAGCCTATCCTACAATGAGCAGTTCTTC.

There are a few counts of this clone. This sequence joins TRBV4-1 and TRBJ2-4; TRBD1 matches at 7 bases. V gave up 2 bases and J gave up 0 bases; unmatched junction bases: 7. The germline V gene has CDR1 MGHRA and CDR2 YSYEKL. There are 17 residues in the CDR3. In nucleotides, the CDR3 is TGCGCCAGCAGCCAACCTGGGACAGCGATAGCCAAAAACATTCAGTACTTC. Translating gives CASSQPGTAIAKNIQYF.

The chain has TRBV6-6 and TRBJ2-7; the D gene is possibly TRBD2 (6 bases). The CDR3 extends over 14 amino acids. V gave up 7 bases and J gave up 1 base, with 14 bases separating them. Looked up from germline, CDR1 is MNHNY and CDR2 is SVGAGI (reference sequence). The CDR3 sequence is CASILGGNSYEQYF. DNA for the CDR3: TGTGCCAGCATCCTGGGGGGTAATTCCTACGAGCAGTACTTC.